This T cell receptor (beta chain) emerged from a study of graft-versus-host responses after intestinal transplantation. Whole-study context: Uniformly, recipients were administered anti-thymocyte globulin induction with subsequent tacrolimus and steroids for around three years.

This clone was detected only once. Its target is not known. Graft-derived tissue was subjected to processing to liberate intraepithelial and lamina propria lymphocytes. Study observations and caveats: Levels of circulating GvH clones at their peak were associated with early post-transplant HvG declines. Recipient-marrow GvH clones were detected, some having first appeared in ileum or blood.

Per the germline V gene, CDR1 is LNHDA and CDR2 is SQIVND (reference sequence). Trimming left V 4 bases short and J 6 bases short, with 13 bases between. CDR3 length equals 14 residues. Clones were sequenced by immunoSEQ multiplex PCR, and TCRdb holds only the in-frame ones, with some missing. The sample consists of roughly 15,000 clones, 75% to 90% of them appearing once. The sample here was ileum tissue, taken around 96 days after intestinal transplant. J is TRBJ1-5 and V is TRBV19, with TRBD1 as a possible D gene (6 bases). The receptor's source is a human patient who received an intestinal transplant, so some T cells may come from the graft donor. In nucleotides, the CDR3 is TGTGCCAGTAGTAAGACAGGAAGGGGTCAGCCCCAGCATTTT. Translation gives CASSKTGRGQPQHF.